This TCR beta chain was captured by sequencing in a study of T cells after yellow fever vaccination. Study results and limitations: There was a small share of clonotypes that showed up in both the CD4 and CD8 compartments. A large majority of primary-vaccination clones showed up again after the booster (just under 97% CD4, 75% to 90% CD8).

The CDR3 has 12 residues. Looked up from germline, CDR1 is MNHEY and CDR2 is SVGAGI. The V gene lost 8 bases and the J gene lost 2 bases, with 10 bases spanning the gap. Generation of TCR cDNA used 5'RACE template switching (which added a universal primer site and UMIs). TCRdb fed the 5' RACE reads into MiXCR, producing one record per CDR3 protein. The sample carries just under 600,000 distinct CDR3 sequences, about 13% recorded once. As for this clonotype: No antigen is known for it.

The receptor's source is a man aged 25-40 years who received the YFV17D yellow fever vaccine. The chain links TRBV6-5 to TRBJ2-7; D is unresolved. The source was PBMCs, collected on the day of the yellow fever booster vaccination. The CDR3 protein is CASGGDTYEQYF. CDR3 in DNA: TGTGCCAGCGGCGGAGACACCTACGAGCAGTACTTC.